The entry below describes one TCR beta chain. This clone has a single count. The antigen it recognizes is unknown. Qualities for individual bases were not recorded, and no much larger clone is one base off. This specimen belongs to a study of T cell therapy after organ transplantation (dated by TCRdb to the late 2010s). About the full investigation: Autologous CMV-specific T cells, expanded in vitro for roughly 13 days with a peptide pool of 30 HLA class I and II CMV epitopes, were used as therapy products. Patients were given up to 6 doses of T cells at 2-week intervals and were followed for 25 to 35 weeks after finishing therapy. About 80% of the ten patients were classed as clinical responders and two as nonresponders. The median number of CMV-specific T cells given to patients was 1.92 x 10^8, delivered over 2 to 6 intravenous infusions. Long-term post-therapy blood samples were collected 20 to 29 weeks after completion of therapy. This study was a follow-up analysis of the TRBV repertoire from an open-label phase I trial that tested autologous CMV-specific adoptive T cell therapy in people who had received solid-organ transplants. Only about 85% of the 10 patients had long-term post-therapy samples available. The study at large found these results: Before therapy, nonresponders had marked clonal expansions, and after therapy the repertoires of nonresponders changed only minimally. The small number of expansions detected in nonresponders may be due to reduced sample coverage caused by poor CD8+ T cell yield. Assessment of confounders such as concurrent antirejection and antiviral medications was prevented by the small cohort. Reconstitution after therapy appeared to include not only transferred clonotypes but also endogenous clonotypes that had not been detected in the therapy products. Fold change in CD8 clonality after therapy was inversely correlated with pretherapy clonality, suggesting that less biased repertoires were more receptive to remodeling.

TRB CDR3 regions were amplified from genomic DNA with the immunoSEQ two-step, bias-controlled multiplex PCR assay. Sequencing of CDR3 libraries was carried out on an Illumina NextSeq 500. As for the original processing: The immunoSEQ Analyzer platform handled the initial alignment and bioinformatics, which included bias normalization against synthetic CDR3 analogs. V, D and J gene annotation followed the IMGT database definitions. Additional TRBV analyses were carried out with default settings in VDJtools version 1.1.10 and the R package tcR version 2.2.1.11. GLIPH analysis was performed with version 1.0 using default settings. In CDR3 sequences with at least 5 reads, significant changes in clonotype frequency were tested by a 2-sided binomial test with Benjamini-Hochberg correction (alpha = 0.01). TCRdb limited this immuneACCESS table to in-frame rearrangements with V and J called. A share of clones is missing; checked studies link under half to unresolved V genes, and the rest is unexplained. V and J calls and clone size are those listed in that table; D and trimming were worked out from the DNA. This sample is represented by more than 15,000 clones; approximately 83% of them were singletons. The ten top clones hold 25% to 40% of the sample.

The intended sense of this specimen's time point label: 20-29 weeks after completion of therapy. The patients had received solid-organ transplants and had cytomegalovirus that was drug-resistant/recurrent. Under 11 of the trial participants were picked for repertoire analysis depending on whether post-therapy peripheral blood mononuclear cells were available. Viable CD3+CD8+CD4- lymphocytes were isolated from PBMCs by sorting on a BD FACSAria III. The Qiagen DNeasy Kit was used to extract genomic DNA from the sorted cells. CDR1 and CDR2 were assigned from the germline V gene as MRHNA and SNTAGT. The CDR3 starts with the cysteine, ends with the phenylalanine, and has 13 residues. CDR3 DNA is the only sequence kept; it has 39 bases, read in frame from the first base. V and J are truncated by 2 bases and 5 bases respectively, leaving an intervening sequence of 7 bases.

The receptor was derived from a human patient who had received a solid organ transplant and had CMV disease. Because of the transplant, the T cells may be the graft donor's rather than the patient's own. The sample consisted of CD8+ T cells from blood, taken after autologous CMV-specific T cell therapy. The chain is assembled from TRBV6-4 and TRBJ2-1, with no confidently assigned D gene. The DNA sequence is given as TGTGCCAGCAGTGACGGTAGTAACAATGAGCAGTTCTTC. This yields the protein CASSDGSNNEQFF.